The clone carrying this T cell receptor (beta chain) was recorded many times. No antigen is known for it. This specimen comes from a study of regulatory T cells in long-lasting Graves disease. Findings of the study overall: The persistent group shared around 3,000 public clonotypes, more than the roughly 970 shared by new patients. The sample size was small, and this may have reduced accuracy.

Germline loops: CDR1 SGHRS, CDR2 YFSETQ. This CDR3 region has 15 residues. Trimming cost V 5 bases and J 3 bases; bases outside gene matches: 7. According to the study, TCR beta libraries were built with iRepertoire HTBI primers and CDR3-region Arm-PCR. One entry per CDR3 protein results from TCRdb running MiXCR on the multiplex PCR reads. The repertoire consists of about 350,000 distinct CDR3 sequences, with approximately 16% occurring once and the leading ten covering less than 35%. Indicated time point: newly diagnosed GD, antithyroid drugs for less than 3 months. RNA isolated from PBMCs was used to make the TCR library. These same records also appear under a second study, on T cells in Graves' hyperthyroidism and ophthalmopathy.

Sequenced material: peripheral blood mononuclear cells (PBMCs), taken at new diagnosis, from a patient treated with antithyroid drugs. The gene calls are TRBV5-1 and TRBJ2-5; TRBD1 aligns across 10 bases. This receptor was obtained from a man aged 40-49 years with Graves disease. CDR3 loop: CASSSRGTGEETQYF. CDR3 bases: TGCGCCAGCAGTTCGCGCGGGACAGGGGAAGAGACCCAGTACTTC.